This entry lists 7 T cell receptor beta chains sequenced from one sample in a study of shared clonotypes between healthy human individuals. This table comes from immunoSEQ multiplex PCR, and its TCRdb copy is limited to in-frame clones, with some not included. The sample has some 1,400,000 clones, more than 95% seen once. What was sequenced was naive CD4+ T cells sorted from blood. Subset meaning: CD45RA+ positively selected. Receptors were obtained from a man between 25 and 39 years old in good health.

This rearrangement joins TRBV2 to TRBJ2-1; a possible D gene is TRBD2 (5 bases). Looked up from germline, CDR1 is SNHLY and CDR2 is FYNNEI. CDR3 size: 15 residues. The V gene lost 6 bases and the J gene lost 6 bases, with 18 bases spanning the gap. The DNA for the CDR3 is TGTGCCAGCAGGGTAGGGTTGGTTGGAGGCAATGAGCAGTTCTTC. This translates into CASRVGLVGGNEQFF.

V is TRBV5-1 and J is TRBJ2-1; 8 nucleotides align to TRBD1. Germline V gives CDR1 SGHRS, CDR2 YFSETQ. V shed 0 bases, J shed 0 bases, and the junction held 5 bases outside the gene matches. CDR3 length: 17 residues. CDR3 region: CASSLATGADSYNEQFF. The CDR3 nucleotides read TGCGCCAGCAGCTTGGCGACAGGGGCTGACTCCTACAATGAGCAGTTCTTC.

This rearrangement joins TRBV10-3 to TRBJ2-2; TRBD2 matches 7 bases. With 4 bases clipped from V and 7 bases from J, the junction kept 3 bases outside the gene matches. The CDR3 spans 13 residues. Germline V gene sequence: CDR1 ENHRY, CDR2 SYGVKD. CDR3 in DNA: TGTGCCATCAGTGCTGGGGGGGACGGGGAGCTGTTTTTT. The encoded protein is CAISAGGDGELFF.

The J gene is TRBJ1-5, the V gene TRBV27, with D maybe TRBD1 (5 bases). The CDR3 consists of 16 residues. V was shortened by 4 bases and J by 8 bases, with 21 bases between the two germline ends. Looked up from germline, CDR1 is MNHEY and CDR2 is SMNVEV (reference sequence). CDR3 region: CASSWVRGARVEPQHF. CDR3 nucleotide sequence: TGTGCCAGCAGTTGGGTTCGAGGGGCTCGGGTTGAGCCCCAGCATTTT.

As DNA, the CDR3 is TGTGCCAGCAGCGGACAGGGCGGCTATGGCTACACCTTC. This translates into CASSGQGGYGYTF. This chain joins TRBV4-2 and TRBJ1-2; 8 nucleotides align to TRBD1. The J segment lost 4 bases and the V segment lost 5 bases, leaving 3 bases of the junction unmatched. Germline-derived CDR1 and CDR2 are LGHNA and YNFKEQ. The CDR3 runs 13 residues.

This rearrangement joins TRBV7-9 to TRBJ1-1, with D possibly TRBD1 on 5 matching bases. The germline V gene has CDR1 SEHNR and CDR2 FQNEAQ (reference sequence). The CDR3 runs 15 residues. V lost 4 bases, J lost 1 base, and 13 bases lay in between. The CDR3: CASSSRDGKNTEAFF. DNA of the CDR3: TGTGCCAGCAGCTCCCGGGACGGCAAGAACACTGAAGCTTTCTTT.

V is TRBV9 and J is TRBJ1-2; D possibly corresponds to TRBD1 (5 bases). Trimming shortened V by 0 bases and J by 6 bases, and 9 bases separated the two germline ends. There are 13 residues in the CDR3. CDR1 is SGDLS, CDR2 YYNGEE, per germline. The CDR3 reads CASSVEGVNGYTF. The CDR3 DNA reads as TGTGCCAGCAGCGTAGAAGGGGTCAATGGCTACACCTTC. Full variable domain (missing parts from reference TRBV9 and TRBJ1-2): DSGVTQTPKHLITATGQRVTLRCSPRSGDLSVYWYQQSLDQGLQFLIQYYNGEERAKGNILERFSAQQFPDLHSELNLSSLELGDSALYFCASSVEGVNGYTFGSGTRLTVV.